This is a list of T cell receptor beta chains from one sample in a study of blood T cell repertoires in COVID-19. Method: immunoSEQ multiplex PCR; TCRdb's copy keeps in-frame clones and lacks some. The table shows around 110,000 clones, with 75% to 95% occurring only once. Sequencing was carried out using peripheral blood. The receptors stem from a woman in her 30s with acute or convalescent COVID-19. Each CDR3 is given without its conserved first and last residue. Fields, in order: V gene, J gene, D gene, clone size, CDR3 length, CDR3 protein. The D gene is left open where the match is weak. Size is stated for part of the rows, as once, few or many counts, or as a class when the clone is expanded.

>TRBV6-2/TRBV6-3|TRBJ1-2|TRBD1|.|15
ASSYHRGLMGNYGYT
>TRBV7-9|TRBJ2-7|TRBD1|.|13
ASSSRQGSVYEQY
>TRBV19|TRBJ1-2|TRBD1|.|11
ASSRDRELGYT
>TRBV5-5|TRBJ1-5|.|.|12
ASSLNRAGQPQH
>TRBV5-1|TRBJ1-6|.|.|14
ASSLDRPDYGSPLH
>TRBV19|TRBJ2-3|.|.|14
ASNPRLADRTDTQY
>TRBV7-8|TRBJ2-3|TRBD1|.|19
ASSLFGARPPGQGPSDTQY
>TRBV28|TRBJ1-5|TRBD1|.|13
ASSFIQGNFQPQH
>TRBV5-1|TRBJ1-4|.|.|14
ASSSRTGWVNEKLF
>TRBV6-2/TRBV6-3|TRBJ1-1|.|.|12
ASSQGLRNTEAF
>TRBV27|TRBJ2-7|TRBD1|.|12
ASSRGQGIYEQY
>TRBV15|TRBJ1-1|.|.|12
ATSREIGGAEAF
>TRBV9|TRBJ1-3|.|.|13
ASSETDSSGNTIY
>TRBV15|TRBJ1-2|.|.|11
ATSRSTGGGYT
>TRBV27|TRBJ2-1|.|.|14
ASSLGLAFLLDEQF
>TRBV18|TRBJ2-2|.|.|9
ASSRTGELF
>TRBV7-2|TRBJ2-7|.|.|12
ASSLAEVVHEQY
>TRBV4-1|TRBJ1-2|.|.|13
ASSQERVLNYGYT
>TRBV6-5|TRBJ1-6|TRBD1|.|12
ASSLGTGISPLH
>TRBV5-1|TRBJ2-1|TRBD2|.|18
ASSLVRASGGTSSYNEQF
>TRBV5-1|TRBJ2-7|.|.|12
ASSLGLDLYEQY
>TRBV5-4|TRBJ1-1|TRBD1|once|12
ASSLGQGGTEAF
>TRBV6-4|TRBJ1-5|.|once|11
ASSTDSNQPQH
>TRBV5-1|TRBJ2-1|.|.|11
ASCISGYNEQF
>TRBV11-2|TRBJ2-5|.|few|13
ASSPTQGRRETQY
>TRBV7-7|TRBJ2-1|.|.|11
ASSTSPKAEQF
>TRBV6-5|TRBJ1-6|TRBD1|once|12
AGQAPFDNSPLH
>TRBV12-3/TRBV12-4|TRBJ2-7|.|few|10
ASSLAANEQY
>TRBV6-5|TRBJ2-1|.|.|10
ASSTRSNEQF
>TRBV27|TRBJ2-7|TRBD1|once|10
ASSETGVEQY
>TRBV29-1|TRBJ2-7|TRBD1|.|14
SVDSVVGTGTYEQY
>TRBV4-1|TRBJ2-7|TRBD1|.|13
ASSQVEGRGYEQY